This T cell receptor (beta chain) was observed in a study of blood T cell repertoires in COVID-19. V was pared by 5 bases and J by 1 base, with 13 bases of the junction left unmatched. CDR1 is MNHEY, CDR2 SMNVEV, per germline (reference sequence). The CDR3 totals 18 residues. The protocol was immunoSEQ multiplex PCR, while the TCRdb copy is restricted to in-frame clones and leaves out a portion. The repertoire holds roughly 230,000 clones, with about 82% as singletons. The clonotype was recovered from a woman aged 60-75 years with active or convalescent COVID-19. Sequencing input: peripheral blood. The gene calls are TRBV27 and TRBJ1-1; 10 bases are a match to TRBD1. The DNA of the CDR3 is TGTGCCAGCAGTCCTTCGGTAGGGACAGGGGAAGGGAACACTGAAGCTTTCTTT. It translates to CASSPSVGTGEGNTEAFF.